The rows below give T cell receptor beta chains drawn from one sample of a study of blood T cells in healthy people across ages. Each CDR3 protein gets one entry after TCRdb re-called the 5' RACE reads with MiXCR. The sample shows approximately 900,000 distinct CDR3 sequences, about 48% of them seen only once. What was sequenced was blood. Source of these receptors: a man younger than 40 in good health. Both conserved end residues are part of each CDR3. Fields, in order: V gene, J gene, CDR3 length, D gene, clone size, CDR3 protein, CDR3 DNA. The D gene is left open where the match is weak. The size field is filled for only some rows; it gives once, few, many or a size class.

TRBV12-3/TRBV12-4	TRBJ2-7	14	.	.	CASSVERTVDEQYF	TGTGCCAGCAGTGTAGAGCGGACGGTCGACGAGCAGTACTTC
TRBV12-3/TRBV12-4	TRBJ1-2	14	.	few	CASSLIPSRYGYTF	TGTGCCAGCAGTTTAATCCCCTCTCGGTATGGCTACACCTTC
TRBV20-1	TRBJ2-4	12	.	.	CSARLGAFEQYF	TGCAGTGCTAGACTCGGAGCCTTTGAGCAGTACTTC
TRBV24-1	TRBJ1-1	15	.	.	CATIREGPSHAEAFF	TGTGCCACCATTCGAGAGGGGCCCAGTCACGCTGAAGCTTTCTTT
TRBV3-1	TRBJ2-5	15	TRBD1	.	CASSHTGGIRKTQYF	TGTGCCAGCAGCCACACAGGGGGCATTCGAAAGACCCAGTACTTC
TRBV30	TRBJ2-1	14	.	few	CAWSRGGIYNEQFF	TGTGCCTGGAGTCGCGGGGGCATCTACAATGAGCAGTTCTTC
TRBV7-2	TRBJ2-7	14	.	many	CASTITPTTYEQYF	TGTGCCAGCACCATTACCCCGACGACGTACGAGCAGTACTTC
TRBV7-9	TRBJ2-4	14	.	few	CASSTSDWRNIQYF	TGTGCCAGCAGCACCTCGGACTGGAGAAACATTCAGTACTTC
TRBV12-3/TRBV12-4	TRBJ1-2	17	.	.	CASSELTGTRKTYGYTF	TGTGCCAGCAGTGAGCTGACCGGGACAAGAAAAACCTATGGCTACACCTTC
TRBV4-2	TRBJ2-7	15	.	few	CASSQEWGSSYEQYF	TGTGCCAGCAGCCAAGAGTGGGGGAGCTCCTACGAGCAGTACTTC
TRBV20-1	TRBJ1-1	13	.	.	CSARDEMGEKAFF	TGCAGTGCTAGAGACGAGATGGGGGAAAAAGCTTTCTTT
TRBV6-5	TRBJ2-6	18	TRBD1	few	CASSYWTGAPRGANVLTF	TGTGCCAGCAGTTACTGGACAGGAGCCCCACGTGGGGCCAACGTCCTGACTTTC
TRBV6-6	TRBJ2-7	13	.	once	CASKGDPLGEQHF	TGTGCCAGCAAGGGGGACCCCCTAGGCGAGCAGCACTTC
TRBV6-6	TRBJ2-5	16	.	few	CASSYSIDIGGETQYF	TGTGCCAGCAGTTACTCGATAGACATCGGAGGGGAGACCCAGTACTTC
TRBV5-1	TRBJ2-1	17	TRBD1	.	CASSHITGGGSDNEQFF	TGCGCCAGCAGCCATATAACAGGGGGCGGAAGTGACAATGAGCAGTTCTTC
TRBV12-3/TRBV12-4	TRBJ1-2	13	.	once	CASRPSGRDGYTF	TGTGCCAGCAGGCCCTCAGGGAGAGATGGCTACACCTTC
TRBV4-1	TRBJ2-2	17	.	.	CASSQEKGTANTGELFF	TGCGCCAGCAGCCAAGAGAAAGGAACCGCGAACACCGGGGAGCTGTTTTTT
TRBV6-2/TRBV6-3	TRBJ2-7	15	TRBD2	.	CASSYRGGSPYEQYF	TGTGCCAGCAGTTACCGCGGGGGGTCCCCCTACGAGCAGTACTTC
TRBV6-6	TRBJ1-2	14	.	.	CASSPMVGRGGYTF	TGTGCCAGCAGTCCCATGGTAGGGCGAGGTGGCTACACCTTC
TRBV6-2/TRBV6-3	TRBJ2-1	17	TRBD1	once	CASSSGQGKGSYNEQFF	TGTGCCAGCAGTTCTGGACAGGGGAAAGGCTCCTACAATGAGCAGTTCTTC
TRBV24-1	TRBJ1-5	13	.	.	CATSAVQNQPQHF	TGTGCCACCAGTGCAGTCCAAAATCAGCCCCAGCATTTT
TRBV4-1	TRBJ1-5	15	.	.	CASSQVRGTNQPQHF	TGCGCCAGCAGCCAAGTTCGGGGTACCAATCAGCCCCAGCATTTT